This T cell receptor beta chain was captured by sequencing in a study of TIL therapy for anti-PD-1-resistant metastatic lung cancer. Background on the study: Median tumor PD-L1 proportion score was about 6%.

Germline values: CDR1 MDHEN, CDR2 SYDVKM. Between the trimmed V and J ends, which lost 2 bases and 3 bases, there was a span of 10 bases. The CDR3 extends over 14 amino acids. On this clone itself: Its cognate antigen is unknown.

Broader study findings: Treatment-naive, never-smoker and oncogene-addicted patients were overrepresented in this highly selected cohort. Infused TIL clonotypes partially replaced the baseline blood repertoire, then decayed over months.

Described time point: pre-treatment sample, taken before nivolumab and TIL therapy. The immunoSEQ assay was v3. Sequencing depth was approximately 2 million read pairs for survey level, about 5-6 million for deep. Produced via immunoSEQ multiplex PCR; TCRdb's table is partial and in-frame only. The table lists roughly 54,000 clones, over 75% of them singletons, with 2.5% to 3% in the top ten. The chain links TRBV28 to TRBJ1-1; no clear D gene. This TCR was sampled from a person between 30 and 80 years old with non-small cell lung cancer. The sequencing here drew on blood, taken at baseline. The CDR3 reads CASSLAGSDTEAFF. In nucleotides, the CDR3 is TGTGCCAGCAGTTTAGCGGGGTCGGACACTGAAGCTTTCTTT.